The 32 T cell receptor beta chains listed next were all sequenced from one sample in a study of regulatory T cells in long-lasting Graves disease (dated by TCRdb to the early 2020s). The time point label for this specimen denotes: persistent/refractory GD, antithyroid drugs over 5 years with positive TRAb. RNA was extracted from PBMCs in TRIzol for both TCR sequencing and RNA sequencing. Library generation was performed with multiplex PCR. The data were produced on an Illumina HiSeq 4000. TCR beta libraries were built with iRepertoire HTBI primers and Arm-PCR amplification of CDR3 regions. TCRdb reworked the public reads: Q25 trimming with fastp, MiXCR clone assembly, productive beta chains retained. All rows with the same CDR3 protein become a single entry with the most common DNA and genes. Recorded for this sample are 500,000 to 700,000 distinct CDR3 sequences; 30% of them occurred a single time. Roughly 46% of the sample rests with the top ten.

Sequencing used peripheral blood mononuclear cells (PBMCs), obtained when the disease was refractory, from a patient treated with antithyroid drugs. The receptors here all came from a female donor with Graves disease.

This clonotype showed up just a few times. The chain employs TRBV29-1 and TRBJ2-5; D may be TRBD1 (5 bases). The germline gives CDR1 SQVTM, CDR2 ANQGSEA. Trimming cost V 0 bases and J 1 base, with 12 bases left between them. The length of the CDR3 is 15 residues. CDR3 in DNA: TGCAGCGTTGAAGAATTTGCAGGGTTCCAAGAGACCCAGTACTTC. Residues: CSVEEFAGFQETQYF.

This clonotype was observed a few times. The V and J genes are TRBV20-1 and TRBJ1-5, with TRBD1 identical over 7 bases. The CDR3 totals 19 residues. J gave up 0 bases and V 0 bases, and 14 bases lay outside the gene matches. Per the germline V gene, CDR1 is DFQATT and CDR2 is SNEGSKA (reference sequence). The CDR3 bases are TGCAGTGCTAGAGATCACGGCCGCGCCGGGACAGTTAGCAATCAGCCCCAGCATTTT. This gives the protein CSARDHGRAGTVSNQPQHF.

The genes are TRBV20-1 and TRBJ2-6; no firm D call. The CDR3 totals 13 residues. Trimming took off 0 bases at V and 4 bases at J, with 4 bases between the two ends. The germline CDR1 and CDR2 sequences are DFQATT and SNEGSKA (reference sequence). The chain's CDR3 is CSARELGANVLTF. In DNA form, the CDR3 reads TGCAGTGCTAGAGAGTTGGGGGCCAACGTCCTGACTTTC.

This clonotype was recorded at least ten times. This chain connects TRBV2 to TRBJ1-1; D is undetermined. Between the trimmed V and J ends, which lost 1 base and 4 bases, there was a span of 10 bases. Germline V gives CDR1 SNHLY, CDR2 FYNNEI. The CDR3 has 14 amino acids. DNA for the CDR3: TGTGCCAGCAGTGAAGTGGCCAAGAGCACTGAAGCTTTCTTT. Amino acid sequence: CASSEVAKSTEAFF. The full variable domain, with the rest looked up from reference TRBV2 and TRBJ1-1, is EPEVTQTPSHQVTQMGQEVILRCVPISNHLYFYWYRQILGQKVEFLVSFYNNEISEKSEIFDDQFSVERPDGSNFTLKIRSTKLEDSAMYFCASSEVAKSTEAFFGQGTRLTVV.

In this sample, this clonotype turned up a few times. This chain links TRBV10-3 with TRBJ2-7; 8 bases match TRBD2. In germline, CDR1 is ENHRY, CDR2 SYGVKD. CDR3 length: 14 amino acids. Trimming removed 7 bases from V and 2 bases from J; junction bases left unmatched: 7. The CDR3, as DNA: TGTGCCATCAAGTCCCGGGAGGGCCCCTACGAGCAGTACTTC. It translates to CAIKSREGPYEQYF.

Here the CDR3 DNA reads TGTGCCAGTAGTATAGTCAATGCGGGGACGCGAGATACGCAGTATTTT. Its translation is CASSIVNAGTRDTQYF. The chain links TRBV19 to TRBJ2-3; D is possibly TRBD2 (6 bases). This CDR3 has 16 residues. The V gene lost 1 base and the J gene lost 5 bases, with 16 bases spanning the gap. From germline, CDR1 is LNHDA and CDR2 SQIVND (reference sequence). Supplemented by reference TRBV19 and TRBJ2-3, the full variable domain reads DGGITQSPKYLFRKEGQNVTLSCEQNLNHDAMYWYRQDPGQGLRLIYYSQIVNDFQKGDIAEGYSVSREKKESFPLTVTSAQKNPTAFYLCASSIVNAGTRDTQYFGPGTRLTVL.

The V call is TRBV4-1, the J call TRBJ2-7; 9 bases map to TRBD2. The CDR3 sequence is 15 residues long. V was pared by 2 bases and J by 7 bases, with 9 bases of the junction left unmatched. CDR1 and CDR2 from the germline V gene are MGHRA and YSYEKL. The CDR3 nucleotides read TGCGCCAGCAGCCAATTCATAGCGGGAGTGGGGGAGCAGTACTTC. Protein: CASSQFIAGVGEQYF.

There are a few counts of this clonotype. The DNA of the CDR3 is TGCAGTGCTCCGAGGTTCGGGACTGAAGCCCACGAGCAGTACTTC. It encodes CSAPRFGTEAHEQYF. This sequence joins TRBV20-1 and TRBJ2-7; tentative D call: TRBD2 (6 bases). There are 15 residues in the CDR3. Germline lookup yields CDR1 DFQATT and CDR2 SNEGSKA (reference sequence). Between the trimmed V and J ends, which lost 5 bases and 5 bases, there was a span of 22 bases.

The CDR3 DNA reads TGTGCCAGCAGTTACTCGTCATTTAGAGGGGGAAACTATGGCTACACCTTC. This sequence encodes CASSYSSFRGGNYGYTF. This sequence joins TRBV6-2 or TRBV6-3 and TRBJ1-2, with D possibly being TRBD1 (6 bases). Trimming took 0 bases from V and 2 from J, leaving 16 bases between them. The germline gives CDR1 MNHEY, CDR2 SVGEGT. This CDR3 spans 17 amino acids.

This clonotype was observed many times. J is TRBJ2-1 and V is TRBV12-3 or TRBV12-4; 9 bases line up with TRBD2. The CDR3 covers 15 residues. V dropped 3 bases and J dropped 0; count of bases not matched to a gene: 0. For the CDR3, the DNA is TGTGCCAGCAGTTTTAGCGGGAGCTCCTACAATGAGCAGTTCTTC. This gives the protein CASSFSGSSYNEQFF.

Here the CDR3 DNA reads TGTGCCACCAGAGCTGCCGGGACAGGGTATGAAGCTTTCTTT. As protein: CATRAAGTGYEAFF. J is TRBJ1-1 and V is TRBV24-1, with 9 positions matching TRBD1. Per the germline V gene, CDR1 is KGHDR and CDR2 is SFDVKD. J lost 7 bases, V lost 7 bases, and 9 bases had no gene match. CDR3 length equals 14 residues.

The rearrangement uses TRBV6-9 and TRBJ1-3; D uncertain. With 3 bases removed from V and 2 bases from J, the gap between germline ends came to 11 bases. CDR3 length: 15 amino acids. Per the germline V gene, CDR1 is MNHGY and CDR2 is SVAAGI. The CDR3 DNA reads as TGTGCCAGCAGTTACGGCCGGGGTGCTGGAAACACCATATATTTT. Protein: CASSYGRGAGNTIYF.

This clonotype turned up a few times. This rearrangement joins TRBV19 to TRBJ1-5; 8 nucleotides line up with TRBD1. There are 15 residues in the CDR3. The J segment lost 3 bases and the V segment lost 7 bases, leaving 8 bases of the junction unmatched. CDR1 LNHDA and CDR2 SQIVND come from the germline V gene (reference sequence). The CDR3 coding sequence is TGTGCCAGTACCCTGGCAGGGGGCTACAATCAGCCCCAGCATTTT. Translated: CASTLAGGYNQPQHF.

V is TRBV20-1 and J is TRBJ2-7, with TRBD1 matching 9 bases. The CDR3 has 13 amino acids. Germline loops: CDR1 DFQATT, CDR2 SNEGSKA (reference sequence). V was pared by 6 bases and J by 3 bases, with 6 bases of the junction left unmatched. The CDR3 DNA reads TGCAGTGCCGCGGGACAGGGAAACTACGAGCAGTACTTC. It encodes CSAAGQGNYEQYF.

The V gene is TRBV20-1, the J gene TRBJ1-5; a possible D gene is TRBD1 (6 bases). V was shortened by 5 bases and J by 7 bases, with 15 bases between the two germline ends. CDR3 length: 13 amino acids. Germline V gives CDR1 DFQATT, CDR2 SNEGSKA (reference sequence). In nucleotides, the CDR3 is TGCAGTGCTGGGGGGGGGGCGCAGCAGCCCCAGCATTTT. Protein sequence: CSAGGGAQQPQHF.

CDR3 DNA sequence: TGCAGTGCTTTTGAGGGAGGGCCAACCGGGGAGCTGTTTTTT. The encoded protein is CSAFEGGPTGELFF. The chain links TRBV20-1 to TRBJ2-2; 7 nucleotides agree with TRBD2. Trimming took 5 bases from V and 5 from J; bases not matched to a gene: 8. Germline CDR1 reads DFQATT; CDR2 reads SNEGSKA (reference sequence). This CDR3 region has 14 residues.

CDR3 sequence: CASRTTRGVKNTGELFF. CDR3 DNA sequence: TGTGCCAGCAGAACGACAAGGGGCGTCAAGAACACCGGGGAGCTGTTTTTT. V is TRBV6-1 and J is TRBJ2-2; weak D call: TRBD1 (5 bases). Germline lookup yields CDR1 MNHNS and CDR2 SASEGT. V dropped 6 bases and J dropped 1 base, with 18 bases sitting between them. The CDR3 sequence is 17 residues long.

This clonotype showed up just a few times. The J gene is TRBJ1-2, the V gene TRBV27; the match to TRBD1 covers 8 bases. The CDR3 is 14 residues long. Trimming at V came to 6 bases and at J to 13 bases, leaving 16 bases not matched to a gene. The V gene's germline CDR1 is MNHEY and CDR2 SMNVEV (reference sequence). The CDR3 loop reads CASSSGQAAVGFTF. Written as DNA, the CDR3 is TGTGCCAGCAGCTCGGGACAGGCGGCGGTTGGTTTCACCTTC.

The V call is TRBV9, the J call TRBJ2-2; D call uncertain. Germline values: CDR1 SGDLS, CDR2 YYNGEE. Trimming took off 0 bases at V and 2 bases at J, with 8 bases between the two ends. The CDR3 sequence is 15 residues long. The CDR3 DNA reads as TGTGCCAGCAGCGTAGGGACGGACAACACCGGGGAGCTGTTTTTT. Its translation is CASSVGTDNTGELFF. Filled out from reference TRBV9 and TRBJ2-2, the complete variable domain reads DSGVTQTPKHLITATGQRVTLRCSPRSGDLSVYWYQQSLDQGLQFLIQYYNGEERAKGNILERFSAQQFPDLHSELNLSSLELGDSALYFCASSVGTDNTGELFFGEGSRLTVL.

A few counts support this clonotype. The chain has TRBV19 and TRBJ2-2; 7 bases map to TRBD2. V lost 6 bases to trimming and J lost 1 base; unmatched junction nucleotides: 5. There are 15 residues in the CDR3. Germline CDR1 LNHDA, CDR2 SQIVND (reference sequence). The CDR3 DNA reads TGTGCCAGTAGATGGGGGGGAGAGAACACCGGGGAGCTGTTTTTT. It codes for CASRWGGENTGELFF.

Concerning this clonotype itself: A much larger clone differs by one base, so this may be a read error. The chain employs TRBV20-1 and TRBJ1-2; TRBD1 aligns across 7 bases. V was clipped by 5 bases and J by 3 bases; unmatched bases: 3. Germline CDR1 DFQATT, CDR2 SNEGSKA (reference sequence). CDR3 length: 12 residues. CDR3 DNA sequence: TGCAGTGCTCCCCAGGGGGACTATGGCTACACCTTC. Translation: CSAPQGDYGYTF.

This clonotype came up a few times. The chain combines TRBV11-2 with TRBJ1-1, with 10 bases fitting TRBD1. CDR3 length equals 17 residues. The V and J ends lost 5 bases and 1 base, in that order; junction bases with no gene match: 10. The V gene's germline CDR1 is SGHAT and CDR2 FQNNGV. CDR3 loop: CASSRGTGDLWNTEAFF. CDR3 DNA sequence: TGTGCCAGCAGCCGCGGGACAGGGGATCTTTGGAACACTGAAGCTTTCTTT.

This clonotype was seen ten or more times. The CDR3 nucleotides read TGTGCCAGCACCGCTGGGGACCACTCCTACGAGCAGTACTTC. Residues: CASTAGDHSYEQYF. The chain recombines TRBV6-1 with TRBJ2-7, with D perhaps matching TRBD1 or TRBD2 (5 bases each). Germline loops: CDR1 MNHNS, CDR2 SASEGT. The CDR3 spans 14 residues. V was shortened by 7 bases and J by 0 bases, with 13 bases between the two germline ends.

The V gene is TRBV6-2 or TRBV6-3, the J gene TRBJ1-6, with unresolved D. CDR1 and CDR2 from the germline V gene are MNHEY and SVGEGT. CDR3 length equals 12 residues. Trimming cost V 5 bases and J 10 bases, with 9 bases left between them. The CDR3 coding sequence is TGTGCCAGCAGTGGCCTGGACTCACCCCTCCACTTT. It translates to CASSGLDSPLHF.

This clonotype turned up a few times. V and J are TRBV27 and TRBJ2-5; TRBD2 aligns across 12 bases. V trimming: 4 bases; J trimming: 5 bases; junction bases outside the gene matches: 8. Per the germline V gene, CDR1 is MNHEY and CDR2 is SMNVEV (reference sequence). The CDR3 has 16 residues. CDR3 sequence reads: CASSSLAGGRGETQYF. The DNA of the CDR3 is TGTGCCAGCAGTTCCCTAGCGGGAGGGCGGGGGGAGACCCAGTACTTC.

CDR3: CASSAGTRGVGAFF. CDR3 bases: TGTGCCAGCAGCGCCGGGACAAGGGGCGTTGGGGCTTTCTTT. The genes are TRBV25-1 and TRBJ1-1; perhaps TRBD1 as D (6 bases). The germline V and J ends were trimmed by 6 bases and 11 bases, with 22 bases remaining between them. The germline V gene has CDR1 MGHDK and CDR2 SYGVNS. The CDR3 loop spans 14 amino acids.

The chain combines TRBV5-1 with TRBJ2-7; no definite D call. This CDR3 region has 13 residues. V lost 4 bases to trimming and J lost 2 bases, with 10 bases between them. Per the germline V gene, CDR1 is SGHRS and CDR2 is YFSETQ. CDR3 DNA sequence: TGCGCCAGCAGCGGGGTCTACCCCTACGAGCAGTACTTC. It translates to CASSGVYPYEQYF.

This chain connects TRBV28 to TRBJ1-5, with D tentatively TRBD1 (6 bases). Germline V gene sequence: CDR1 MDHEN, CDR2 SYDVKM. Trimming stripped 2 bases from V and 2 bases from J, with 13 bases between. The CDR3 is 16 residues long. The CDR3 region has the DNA TGTGCCAGCAGTTTAGTAGGCAGGGGCGGCAATCAGCCCCAGCATTTT. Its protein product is CASSLVGRGGNQPQHF.

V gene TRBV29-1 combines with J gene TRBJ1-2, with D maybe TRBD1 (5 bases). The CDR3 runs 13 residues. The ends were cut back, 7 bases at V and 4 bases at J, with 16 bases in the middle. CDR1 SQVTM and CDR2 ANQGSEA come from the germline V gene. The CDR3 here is CSAGARDLYGYTF. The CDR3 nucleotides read TGCAGCGCCGGGGCCCGGGACCTCTATGGCTACACCTTC. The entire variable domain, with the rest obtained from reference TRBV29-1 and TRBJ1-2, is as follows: SAVISQKPSRDICQRGTSLTIQCQVDSQVTMMFWYRQQPGQSLTLIATANQGSEATYESGFVIDKFPISRPNLTFSTLTVSNMSPEDSSIYLCSAGARDLYGYTFGSGTRLTVV.

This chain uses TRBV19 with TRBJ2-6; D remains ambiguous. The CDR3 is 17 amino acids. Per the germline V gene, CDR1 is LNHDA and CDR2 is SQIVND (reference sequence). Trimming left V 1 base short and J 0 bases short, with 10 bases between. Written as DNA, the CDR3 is TGTGCCAGTAGTATAGTAGGACGGCGCTCTGGGGCCAACGTCCTGACTTTC. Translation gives CASSIVGRRSGANVLTF.

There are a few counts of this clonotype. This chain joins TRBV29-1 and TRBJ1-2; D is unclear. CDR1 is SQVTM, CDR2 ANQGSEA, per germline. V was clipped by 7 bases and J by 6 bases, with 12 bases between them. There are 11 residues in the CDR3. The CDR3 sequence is CSAELRNGYTF. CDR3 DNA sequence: TGCAGCGCCGAGCTCAGGAATGGCTACACCTTC.

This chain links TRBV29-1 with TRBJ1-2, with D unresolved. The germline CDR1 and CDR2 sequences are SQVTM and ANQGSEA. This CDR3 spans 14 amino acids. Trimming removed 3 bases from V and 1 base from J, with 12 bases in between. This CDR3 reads CSVDRITDNYGYTF. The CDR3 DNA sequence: TGCAGCGTTGATAGAATTACAGATAACTATGGCTACACCTTC.